These 15 T cell receptor beta chains originate from one sample sequenced in a study of T-cell reconstitution after alpha-beta-depleted transplantation in children. Construction of the TCRbeta library involved unique molecular identifiers. Via MiXCR, TCRdb re-called the PCR reads, giving one row per CDR3 protein. The table records 450,000 to 550,000 distinct CDR3 sequences, approximately 10% of them present only once. The source material was PBMCs, mostly from graft donor cells, sampled 180 days after TCRalphabeta/CD19-depleted stem cell transplant. The origin of the receptors is a female patient between 2 and 15 years old who had a stem cell transplant for aplastic anemia, so the T cells may come from the graft donor.

This clonotype was seen many times. The chain employs TRBV7-6 and TRBJ2-5; D unclear. CDR1 and CDR2 from the germline V gene are SGHVS and FNYEAQ. This CDR3 is 14 amino acids long. The V end was cut by 0 bases, the J end by 1 base, with 6 bases between. The chain's CDR3 is CASSLATLQETQYF. In DNA form, the CDR3 reads TGTGCCAGCAGCTTAGCGACCCTCCAAGAGACCCAGTACTTC.

The J gene is TRBJ2-7, the V gene TRBV6-1; 14 bases map to TRBD2. Germline V gene sequence: CDR1 MNHNS, CDR2 SASEGT. The junction had 9 bases not matched to a gene; V was cut back by 4 bases and J by 4 bases. The CDR3 covers 17 residues. In DNA form, the CDR3 reads TGTGCCAGCAGTGGCGGGACTAGCGGGAGACTTTCATACGAGCAGTACTTC. It is translated as CASSGGTSGRLSYEQYF.

This clonotype was picked up a small number of times. The chain combines TRBV14 with TRBJ2-1; TRBD2 aligns across 11 bases. This CDR3 is 16 amino acids long. Germline V gene sequence: CDR1 SGHDN, CDR2 FVKESK. With V trimmed by 0 bases and J by 5 bases, 3 bases remained unmatched. The CDR3 DNA reads TGTGCCAGCAGCCAAGATAATAGCGGGAGGGACAATGAGCAGTTCTTC. As protein: CASSQDNSGRDNEQFF.

This clonotype was detected only a few times. The chain carries TRBV11-2 and TRBJ2-2; tentatively, D is TRBD1 or TRBD2 (5 bases each). The CDR3 sequence is 13 residues long. Germline V gene lookup returns CDR1 SGHAT and CDR2 FQNNGV. The ends were cut back, 5 bases at V and 9 bases at J, with 13 bases in the middle. Here the CDR3 DNA reads TGTGCCAGCAGCCTTCAGGGAGTCTGGGAGCTGTTTTTT. Translation gives CASSLQGVWELFF.

This clonotype has only a few counts. The J gene is TRBJ1-1, the V gene TRBV7-2; 8 bases line up with TRBD1. The CDR3 covers 17 residues. Germline-derived CDR1 and CDR2 are SGHTA and FQGNSA. After removal of 2 bases from V and 3 bases from J, the junction contained 11 bases not matched to a gene. The CDR3 DNA reads TGTGCCAGCAGCTTATGGCAGGGGGCCAGGCGTCACACTGAAGCTTTCTTT. Translating it yields CASSLWQGARRHTEAFF.

The chain couples TRBV28 to TRBJ2-1, with 8 bases lining up with TRBD2. Looked up from germline, CDR1 is MDHEN and CDR2 is SYDVKM. J lost 0 bases, V lost 8 bases, and 0 bases had no gene match. This CDR3 is built from 13 residues. In DNA form, the CDR3 reads TGTGCCAGCGGACTAGCCTCCTACAATGAGCAGTTCTTC. Amino acids: CASGLASYNEQFF.

In this sample, this clonotype turned up a few times. The rearrangement links TRBV28 to TRBJ2-7; TRBD2 aligns across 12 bases. J was trimmed by 1 base and V by 9 bases; bases with no gene match: 4. Germline-derived CDR1 and CDR2 are MDHEN and SYDVKM. The CDR3 loop spans 14 amino acids. The CDR3 here is CASHLAGGSYEQYF. CDR3 coding DNA: TGTGCCAGTCATCTAGCGGGAGGGTCCTACGAGCAGTACTTC.

This clonotype was seen repeatedly, ten times or more. The chain links TRBV5-1 to TRBJ1-1; D is ambiguous. Germline assignment: CDR1 SGHRS and CDR2 YFSETQ. Trimming shortened V by 1 base and J by 5 bases, and 12 bases separated the two germline ends. The CDR3 is 14 amino acids. The CDR3: CASSLYSEYTEAFF. CDR3 bases: TGCGCCAGCAGCTTGTACAGCGAGTATACTGAAGCTTTCTTT.

J is TRBJ2-7 and V is TRBV7-9; 8 bases align to TRBD2. The germline CDR1 and CDR2 sequences are SEHNR and FQNEAQ (reference sequence). Losses at the gene ends were 3 bases for V and 0 bases for J; bases not matched to a gene: 10. The CDR3 spans 17 residues. This chain's CDR3 is CASSLGSGILSSYEQYV. CDR3 DNA: TGTGCCAGCAGCTTGGGTAGCGGGATTCTGAGCTCCTACGAGCAGTACGTC.

The chain links TRBV7-2 to TRBJ2-3; 7 bases line up with TRBD2. CDR1 is SGHTA, CDR2 FQGNSA, per germline. This CDR3 region has 16 residues. V was pared by 5 bases and J by 0 bases, with 8 bases of the junction left unmatched. The CDR3 is CASSRRLASSTDTQYF. The CDR3 nucleotides read TGTGCCAGCAGCCGTCGACTAGCTTCTAGCACAGATACGCAGTATTTT. Drawing the rest from reference TRBV7-2 and TRBJ2-3, the complete variable domain is GAGVSQSPSNKVTEKGKDVELRCDPISGHTALYWYRQSLGQGLEFLIYFQGNSAPDKSGLPSDRFSAERTGGSVSTLTIQRTQQEDSAVYLCASSRRLASSTDTQYFGPGTRLTVL.

In its sample, this clonotype was seen a few times. In DNA, the CDR3 is TGTGCCAGCAGCGGCCCCCGGGACAGGGGATTCGTCATTCAGTACTTC. Its translation is CASSGPRDRGFVIQYF. This chain connects TRBV9 to TRBJ2-4, with TRBD1 matching over 10 bases. The ends lost 3 bases at V and 9 bases at J; junction bases unmatched: 12. The CDR3 runs to 16 residues. Germline V lookup: CDR1 SGDLS, CDR2 YYNGEE.

The chain links TRBV7-2 to TRBJ1-1, with a tentative D call TRBD1 (6 bases). The CDR3 loop spans 16 amino acids. Deletions cut 5 bases from V and 1 base from J, with 17 bases between. Germline CDR1 is SGHTA and CDR2 is FQGNSA. The CDR3 DNA is TGTGCCAGCAGCCAAGGAGGGGGACGGAAGAACACTGAAGCTTTCTTT. It encodes CASSQGGGRKNTEAFF.

This sequence joins TRBV4-3 and TRBJ2-1; 8 bases align to TRBD1. CDR1 and CDR2 (germline): LGHNA, YSLEER. The CDR3 spans 15 residues. V trimming: 1 base; J trimming: 8 bases; junction bases outside the gene matches: 7. CDR3 sequence reads: CASSQGTGFYDEQFF. The CDR3 nucleotides are TGCGCCAGCAGCCAAGGGACAGGGTTTTACGATGAGCAGTTCTTC.

This clonotype was detected ten times or more. This chain links TRBV5-1 with TRBJ2-7; D might be TRBD2 (5 bases). The CDR3 is 14 residues long. The germline V gene has CDR1 SGHRS and CDR2 YFSETQ. V was shortened by 4 bases and J by 5 bases, with 16 bases between the two germline ends. CDR3 loop: CASSLQTLVNEQYF. DNA for the CDR3: TGCGCCAGCAGCCTACAAACACTAGTAAACGAGCAGTACTTC.

Ten or more counts support this clonotype. The chain is built from TRBV27 and TRBJ1-5; D is ambiguous. V was shortened by 6 bases and J by 5 bases, with 17 bases between the two germline ends. This CDR3 is built from 15 residues. Germline V CDR1 and CDR2: MNHEY, SMNVEV (reference sequence). CDR3 loop: CASSDTAQGYQPQHF. Written as DNA, the CDR3 is TGTGCCAGCAGCGATACAGCCCAAGGGTATCAGCCCCAGCATTTT.